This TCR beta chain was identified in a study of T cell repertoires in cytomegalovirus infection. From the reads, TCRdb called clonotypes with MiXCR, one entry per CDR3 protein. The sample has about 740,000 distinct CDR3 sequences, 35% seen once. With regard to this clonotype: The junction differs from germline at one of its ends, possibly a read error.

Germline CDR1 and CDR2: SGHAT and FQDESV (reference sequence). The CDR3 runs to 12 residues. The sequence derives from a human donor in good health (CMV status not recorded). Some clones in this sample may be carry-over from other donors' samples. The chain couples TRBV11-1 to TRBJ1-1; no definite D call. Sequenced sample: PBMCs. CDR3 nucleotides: TGTGCCAGCCGCTTTCCCCCTACTGAAGCTTTCTTT. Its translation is CASRFPPTEAFF.